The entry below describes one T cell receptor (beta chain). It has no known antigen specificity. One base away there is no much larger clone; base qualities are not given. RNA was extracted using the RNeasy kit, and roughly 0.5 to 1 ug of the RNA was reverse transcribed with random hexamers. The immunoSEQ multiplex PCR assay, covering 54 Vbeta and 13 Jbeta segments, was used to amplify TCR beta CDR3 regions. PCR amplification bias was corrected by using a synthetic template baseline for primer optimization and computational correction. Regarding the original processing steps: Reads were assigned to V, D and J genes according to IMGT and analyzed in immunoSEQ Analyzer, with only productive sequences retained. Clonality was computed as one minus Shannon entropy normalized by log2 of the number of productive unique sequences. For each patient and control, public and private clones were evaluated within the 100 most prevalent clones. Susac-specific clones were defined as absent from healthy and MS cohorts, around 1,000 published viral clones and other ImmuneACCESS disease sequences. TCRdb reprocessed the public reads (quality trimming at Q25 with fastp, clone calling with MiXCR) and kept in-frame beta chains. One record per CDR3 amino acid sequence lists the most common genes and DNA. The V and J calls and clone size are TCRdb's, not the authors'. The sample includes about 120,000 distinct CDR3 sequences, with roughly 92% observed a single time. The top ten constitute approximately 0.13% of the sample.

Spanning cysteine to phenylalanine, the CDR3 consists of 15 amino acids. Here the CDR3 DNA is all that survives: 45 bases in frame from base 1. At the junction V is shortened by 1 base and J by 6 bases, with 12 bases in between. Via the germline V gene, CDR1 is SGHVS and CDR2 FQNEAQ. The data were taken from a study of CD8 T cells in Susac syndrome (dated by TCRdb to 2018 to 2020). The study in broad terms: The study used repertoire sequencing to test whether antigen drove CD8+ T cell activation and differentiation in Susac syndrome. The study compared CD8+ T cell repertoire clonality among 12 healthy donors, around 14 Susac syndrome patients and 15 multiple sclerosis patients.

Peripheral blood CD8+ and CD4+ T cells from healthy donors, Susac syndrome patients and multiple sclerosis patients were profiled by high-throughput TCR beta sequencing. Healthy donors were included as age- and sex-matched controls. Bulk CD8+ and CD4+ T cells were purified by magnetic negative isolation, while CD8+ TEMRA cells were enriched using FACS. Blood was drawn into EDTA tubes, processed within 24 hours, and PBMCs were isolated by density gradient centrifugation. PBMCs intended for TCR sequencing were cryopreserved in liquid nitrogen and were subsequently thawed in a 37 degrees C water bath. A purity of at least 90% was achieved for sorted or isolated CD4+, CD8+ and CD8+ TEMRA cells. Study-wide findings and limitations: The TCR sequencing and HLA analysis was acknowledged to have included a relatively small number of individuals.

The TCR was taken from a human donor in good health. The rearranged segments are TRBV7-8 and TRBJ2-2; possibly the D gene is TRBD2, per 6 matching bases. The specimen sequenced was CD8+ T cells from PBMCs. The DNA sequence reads TGTGCCAGCAGCTTAGAAAGACTAGATCCCGGGGAGCTGTTTTTT. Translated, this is CASSLERLDPGELFF. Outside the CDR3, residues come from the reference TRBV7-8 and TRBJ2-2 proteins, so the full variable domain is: GAGVSQSPRYKVAKRGQDVALRCDPISGHVSLFWYQQALGQGPEFLTYFQNEAQLDKSGLPSDRFFAERPEGSVSTLKIQRTQQEDSAVYLCASSLERLDPGELFFGEGSRLTVL.